Included here is one T cell receptor beta chain sequence, with context. The specificity of this receptor is unknown. No much larger clone exists at a distance of one base, and base qualities are not known. This specimen comes from a study of cytomegalovirus exposure and HLA in healthy donors (dated by TCRdb to 2017 to 2019). Background for the entire study: An earlier analysis of approximately 640 of the donors reported 250 to 300 Gb of sequence data and some 120 million unique TCR beta sequences from around 200 million T cells. Roughly 300 gigabases of sequencing data and 80 million or so unique TCR sequences were included in an early release covering about 700 HLA-typed donors. Among the roughly 400 genotyped donors, about 85% belonged to the genetic ancestry cluster associated with self-reported Caucasian donors. The study aimed to test whether signatures of past pathogen exposure could be identified by cataloging public T cell receptors. The study used immunosequencing to profile the T cell repertoires of approximately 690 subjects and linked those repertoires to cytomegalovirus serostatus. A separate validation cohort of roughly 120 different subjects was used in addition to the 666-subject first cohort. To predict cytomegalovirus infection status, the study combined high-throughput TCR immunosequencing, statistical association of individual TCRs with disease status, and machine learning. A later analysis re-analyzed previously published TCR beta repertoires from roughly 630 donors and added high-resolution HLA genotyping to study TCR occurrence patterns. Rather than drawing on any new phenotypic data, the later analysis identified candidate immune exposures from TCR beta sequences and the way those sequences occurred across donors. An earlier analysis of about 600 of the donors used high-throughput TCR beta sequencing to judge whether each TCR beta V gene segment behaved as functional or pseudogenic. Donor age, sex, ethnicity and CMV serostatus were compiled together with the repertoire data. A later genetic analysis took genome-wide SNP genotypes for about three fifths of the roughly 670 donors and used that subset as a discovery cohort. Every discovery cohort repertoire had been produced on one sequencing platform. HLA typing included class I and class II loci at four-digit resolution. Typing coverage differed by locus: A, B, C, DRB1 and DQB1 were typed in roughly 629-640 donors, DQA1 in roughly 510, DPA1 in approximately 610, and DPB1 in 450 to 480. Four to six DR-DQ haplotypes were handled as single units for association and clustering, since linkage in the cohort was strong. Across about 370 genotyped donors of the cohort, an average of about 220,000 unique TCR beta nucleotide sequences per donor were sequenced, and roughly 20% of those sequences were non-productive. General study outcomes and caveats: At a false discovery rate of 0.05, a later analysis linked under 20,000 TCR beta sequences to specific HLA alleles. A later analysis reported that several top co-occurrence clusters appeared linked to parvovirus B19, influenza, CMV and Epstein-Barr virus. A further reported finding was that TCR beta sequences accurately predicted the HLA-A and HLA-B alleles for most subjects in the first cohort. Three of the identified cytomegalovirus-associated TCR beta chains were confirmed in vitro to be specific for cytomegalovirus antigens. Roughly uniform sequencing depth across donors was assumed in presence/absence analyses, although this assumption may not hold. The authors suggested that the approach could potentially be extended to other disease states and immunological phenotypes. The study listed 150 to 200 TCR beta chains as associated with cytomegalovirus. Because the 87-base-pair reads could not distinguish some IMGT-functional V segments, including TRBV6-2 and TRBV6-3, those segments were excluded. Because HLA typing was unavailable for some donors at each locus, only the typed subset was used in association tests. This cohort had only TCR beta chains sequenced, and the lack of alpha or paired-chain data limited which features could be detected. In a later analysis, TCR association rates were found to vary across HLA loci, with the most associated TCRs seen for DRB1 alleles and the fewest for HLA-C alleles. A cluster of highly shared sequence variants was judged likely to represent a technical artifact of the sequencing pipeline. Cytomegalovirus status was reported to be diagnosed by the classifier with high specificity and sensitivity in both the original and validation cohorts. A later analysis found that most CMV-associated TCR beta chains appeared HLA-restricted, with HLA associations seemingly driven largely by CMV exposure. For the cohort, immune exposure information was limited to CMV serostatus. Broadly in line with IMGT annotations, most TCR beta V segments showed up in productive rearrangements about 87% or about 30% of the time in an earlier analysis of approximately 600 of the donors. Because counts were too low, around 18 rarely observed V segments, including chromosome 9 orphons, were left out of the earlier analysis of a few hundred of the donors. When HLA alleles, especially DR and DQ, strongly co-occurred, attributing TCR associations to individual alleles was difficult. In a later analysis, HLA-associated TCR beta chains were found to be more clonally expanded and to have lower generation probabilities than equally common non-associated chains. In a later genetic analysis, fewer N-insertions in productive TCRs were reported among donors in an Asian-associated ancestry cluster than the roughly 640-donor mean. While some public TCRs were present in many individuals, most TCR sequences turned up only very rarely across donors. Correlated functional status among segregating V segments might reflect linkage disequilibrium, but an unknown experimental factor could not be ruled out. An association between a missense DCLRE1C variant and V-gene and J-gene trimming of TCR beta chains was found in a later genetic analysis and replicated in an independent cohort.

Receptor amplification or capture employed the immunoSEQ multiplex PCR assay. The multiplex PCR relied on a mix of 60 forward primers for TCR Vbeta segments and 13 reverse primers for TCR Jbeta segments. A multiplex PCR assay on genomic DNA amplified the CDR3 region of rearranged TCR beta genes. The Illumina HiSeq System was used to sequence the amplified TCR beta libraries as 87-base-pair reads. From the authors' description of their analysis: A later analysis tallied approximately 87 million unique TCR beta chains across the approximately 670 repertoires, and some 10 million of those chains were shared by two or more donors. Raw reads were error-corrected and collapsed into unique sequences with a nearest-neighbor algorithm that merged closely related sequences to remove PCR and sequencing errors. To assign V, D and J gene segments, CDR3 sequences were aligned to IMGT reference sequences. For a sequence to be retained, a match of at least six nucleotides to both a V gene segment and a J gene segment was required. A rearrangement counted as productive if the CDR3 had no stop codons and remained in frame with V and J, and every other rearrangement counted as non-productive. Following IMGT convention, CDR3 was defined as the stretch from the second conserved V-encoded cysteine to the conserved J-encoded phenylalanine. In an earlier analysis of 587 of the donors, sequences lacking an unambiguous match to a single V gene segment were excluded. In an earlier analysis of about 590 of the donors, a V segment was called functional when productive rearrangements were above 56.7%, and segregating when the standard deviation between donors exceeded 5%. To diagnose cytomegalovirus status from the catalog of TCR beta chain sequences, a statistical classification framework was built. A later analysis assigned V and J genes by comparing TCR nucleotide sequences with IMGT/GENE-DB human TR gene sequences. A later analysis assigned CDR3 sequences and most-parsimonious VDJ recombination scenarios with the TCRdist pipeline. In a later analysis, each TCR beta chain was defined by its CDR3 amino acid sequence together with its V-gene family, and reads without a unique V-gene family were excluded. As a way to deal with suspected cross-contamination and a sequencing artifact, a later analysis dropped roughly 600 nucleotide sequences that were highly shared and had low generation probability. In a later analysis, a clonal expansion index was calculated for each public chain from normalized within-repertoire ranks of inferred template counts. In a later analysis, generation probabilities were computed with a VDJ recombination model fitted to out-of-frame rearrangements, and the resulting probabilities were checked against IGoR. A later analysis scored TCR-TCR, TCR-HLA and TCR-CMV co-occurrence with hypergeometric tests, applying a repertoire-size bias correction to TCR pairs. False discovery rates were estimated in a later analysis by permuting HLA or CMV assignments 20 times. In a later analysis, co-occurring TCRs were grouped using DBSCAN, and TCRdist sequence similarity was added for clustering within HLA-allele-positive subsets. Repertoires with fewer than 30,000 or more than 120,000 public chains, plus five repertoires with anomalous nucleotide sharing, were excluded from co-occurrence clustering. TCRdb retrieved this table from immuneACCESS and kept in-frame rearrangements only. Not all clones are present; in checked studies, unresolved V genes account for under half, and no reason is known for the remainder. For V, J and clone size, that table is used; D and trimming come from the DNA. The sample includes around 160,000 clones, with roughly three quarters observed a single time. The ten biggest clones cover 6.5% to 8.5% of the sample.

In total, roughly 710 healthy bone marrow donors made up the cohort. All cohort members were sampled while nominally healthy, although unrecorded immune exposures were likely present. The donor was CMV seropositive and belonged to the group of more than 250 seropositive cohort members. A peripheral blood sample was provided by each donor, and peripheral blood mononuclear cells were used for TCR beta sequencing. The Qiagen DNeasy Blood Extraction Kit was used to extract genomic DNA from the blood cell samples. The CDR3 goes from the cysteine to the phenylalanine over 14 residues. Of the read, only the CDR3 DNA is kept; its 42 bases are in frame from base 1. V and J are truncated by 2 bases and 4 bases respectively, leaving an intervening sequence of 9 bases. CDR1 and CDR2, per the germline V gene, are MRHNA and SNTAGT.

The clonotype comes from a woman in her forties in good health and CMV-seropositive. Sequencing was done on a sample of PBMCs. The chain is made from TRBV6-4 and TRBJ1-5, with the D gene call left open. The CDR3 here reads CASSDIGGNQPQHF. The nucleotides read TGTGCCAGCAGTGACATTGGCGGAAATCAGCCCCAGCATTTT.